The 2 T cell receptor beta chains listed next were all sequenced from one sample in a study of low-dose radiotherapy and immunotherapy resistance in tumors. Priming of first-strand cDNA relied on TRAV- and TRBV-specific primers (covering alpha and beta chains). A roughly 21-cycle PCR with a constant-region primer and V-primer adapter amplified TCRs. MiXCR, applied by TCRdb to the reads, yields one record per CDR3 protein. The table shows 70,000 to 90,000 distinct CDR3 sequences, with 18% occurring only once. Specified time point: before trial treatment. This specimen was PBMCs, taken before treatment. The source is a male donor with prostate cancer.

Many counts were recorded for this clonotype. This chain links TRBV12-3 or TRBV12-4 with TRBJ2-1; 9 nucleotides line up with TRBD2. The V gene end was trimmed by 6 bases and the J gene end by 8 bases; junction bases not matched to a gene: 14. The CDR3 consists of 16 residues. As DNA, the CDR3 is TGTGCCAGCAGCCTCTTAGGCGGGGGGGCGTCCGATGAGCAGTTCTTC. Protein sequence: CASSLLGGGASDEQFF.

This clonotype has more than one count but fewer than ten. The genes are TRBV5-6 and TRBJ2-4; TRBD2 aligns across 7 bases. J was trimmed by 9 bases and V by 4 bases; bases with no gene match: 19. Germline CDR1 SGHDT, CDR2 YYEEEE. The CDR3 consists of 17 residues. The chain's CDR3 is CASSGSGALYRGGIQYF. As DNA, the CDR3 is TGTGCCAGCAGCGGCAGCGGGGCTCTCTATCGCGGCGGCATTCAGTACTTC.